The 32 T cell receptor beta chains below come from one sample, sequenced in a study of OX40 agonist ivuxolimab in advanced cancers. The data were produced by immunoSEQ multiplex PCR, yet TCRdb's version contains in-frame clones alone and is incomplete. Here the sample spans around 94,000 clones, about 90% being singletons. The sample consisted of CD4+ or CD8+ T cells sorted from blood, taken in a trial of the OX40 agonist ivuxolimab. These receptors came from an adult with an advanced solid tumor such as melanoma, head and neck, liver or kidney cancer.

The gene calls are TRBV19 and TRBJ2-4; 9 bases fit TRBD1. After removal of 2 bases from V and 0 bases from J, the junction contained 8 bases not matched to a gene. This CDR3 is built from 18 residues. The germline V gene encodes CDR1 LNHDA and CDR2 SQIVND (reference sequence). Here the CDR3 reads CASSINRGQPVAKNIQYF. In DNA form, the CDR3 reads TGTGCCAGTAGTATAAACAGGGGGCAACCAGTAGCCAAAAACATTCAGTACTTC.

The chain recombines TRBV5-1 with TRBJ2-1; 10 bases align to TRBD2. Germline assignment: CDR1 SGHRS and CDR2 YFSETQ. The CDR3 has 16 amino acids. The ends lost 1 base at V and 2 bases at J; junction bases unmatched: 3. CDR3: CASSLSGRVAYNEQFF. The CDR3 DNA is TGCGCCAGCAGCTTGAGCGGGAGGGTCGCCTACAATGAGCAGTTCTTC.

The chain is built from TRBV6-5 and TRBJ2-1, with 8 nucleotides matching TRBD2. The germline V gene has CDR1 MNHEY and CDR2 SVGAGI. V dropped 6 bases and J dropped 5; count of bases not matched to a gene: 9. This CDR3 contains 15 residues. In nucleotides, the CDR3 is TGTGCCAGCAGATGGGTAGCGGGACTAGACAATGAGCAGTTCTTC. This codes for CASRWVAGLDNEQFF.

This chain connects TRBV7-8 to TRBJ2-3; 7 positions agree with TRBD1. After removal of 6 bases from V and 3 bases from J, the junction contained 6 bases not matched to a gene. This CDR3 is 14 amino acids long. CDR1 is SGHVS, CDR2 FQNEAQ, per germline. DNA of the CDR3: TGTGCCAGCAGTCCCGGCAGGGGGACAGATACGCAGTATTTT. It is translated as CASSPGRGTDTQYF.

This clone has only one observation. The chain combines TRBV6-5 with TRBJ2-1; D may match TRBD1 or TRBD2 (5 bases each). Germline V CDR1 and CDR2: MNHEY, SVGAGI. V lost 6 bases to trimming and J lost 16 bases, with 28 bases between them. The CDR3 contains 15 residues. CDR3 in amino acids: CASRSTRRDPGPLFF. The CDR3 nucleotides read TGTGCCAGCAGGTCTACGCGCCGGGACCCGGGCCCCCTATTCTTC.

The chain joins TRBV28 to TRBJ2-1; a possible D gene is TRBD2 (5 bases). Looked up from germline, CDR1 is MDHEN and CDR2 is SYDVKM. CDR3 size: 13 residues. V lost 1 base and J 5 bases, leaving 6 bases between the germline ends. The CDR3 is CASSLSGNNEQFF. The CDR3 DNA reads as TGTGCCAGCAGTTTATCGGGGAACAATGAGCAGTTCTTC.

The J gene is TRBJ2-2, the V gene TRBV6-1; D may match TRBD1 or TRBD2 (5 bases each). With 4 bases removed from V and 6 bases from J, the gap between germline ends came to 15 bases. Germline V gene data show CDR1 as MNHNS and CDR2 as SASEGT. The CDR3 loop spans 15 amino acids. The CDR3 DNA sequence: TGTGCCAGCAGTGCGTTAGGGGAGAAATCCGGGGAGCTGTTTTTT. Its translation: CASSALGEKSGELFF.

V usage is TRBV19 and J usage is TRBJ1-1; D not certain. The CDR3 is 14 amino acids. V lost 1 base, J lost 4 bases, and 10 bases lay in between. Germline CDR1 LNHDA, CDR2 SQIVND (reference sequence). CDR3 nucleotides: TGTGCCAGTAGTATAGCCCAAGCAGTCACTGAAGCTTTCTTT. Its translation: CASSIAQAVTEAFF.

This clone is a singleton in its sample. V gene TRBV4-1 combines with J gene TRBJ1-6; D remains ambiguous. This CDR3 region has 17 residues. CDR1 and CDR2 (germline): MGHRA, YSYEKL. V was trimmed by 0 bases and J by 0 bases, leaving 9 bases between them. For the CDR3, the DNA is TGCGCCAGCAGCCAAGAAGCCCAGAGCTCCTATAATTCACCCCTCCACTTT. Protein: CASSQEAQSSYNSPLHF.

The chain employs TRBV28 and TRBJ2-3, with TRBD2 matching over 7 bases. Trimming at V came to 6 bases and at J to 2 bases, leaving 5 bases not matched to a gene. Per the germline V gene, CDR1 is MDHEN and CDR2 is SYDVKM. The CDR3 loop spans 14 amino acids. CDR3 nucleotide sequence: TGTGCCAGCAGGGTGGGAGGGATCACAGATACGCAGTATTTT. Translating gives CASRVGGITDTQYF.

The chain carries TRBV10-3 and TRBJ2-7; D is possibly TRBD1 or TRBD2 (5 bases each). The CDR3 runs to 14 residues. CDR1 and CDR2 from the germline V gene are ENHRY and SYGVKD. Trimming removed 8 bases from V and 1 base from J, with 15 bases in between. CDR3 coding DNA: TGTGCCATCTCCCCCGGGGCCAGGTCCTACGAGCAGTACTTC. Translation: CAISPGARSYEQYF.

This chain links TRBV7-9 with TRBJ2-5; the D is unclear. The CDR3 sequence is 13 residues long. Germline V gene sequence: CDR1 SEHNR, CDR2 FQNEAQ (reference sequence). Deletions cut 1 base from V and 4 bases from J, with 7 bases between. The CDR3 sequence: CASSLVGRETQYF. The CDR3, as DNA: TGTGCCAGCAGCTTAGTTGGTAGAGAGACCCAGTACTTC.

This chain connects TRBV7-9 to TRBJ1-2; D gene ambiguous. The CDR3 runs to 13 residues. Per germline, CDR1 SEHNR and CDR2 FQNEAQ (reference sequence). V lost 4 bases and J 6 bases, leaving 12 bases between the germline ends. The DNA of the CDR3 is TGTGCCAGCAGCTCAACCGAGGTGGATGGCTACACCTTC. Its translation is CASSSTEVDGYTF.

V gene TRBV30 combines with J gene TRBJ2-1; no clear D. The germline V gene has CDR1 GTSNPN and CDR2 SVGIG (reference sequence). This CDR3 is 13 amino acids long. Trimming took 2 bases from V and 6 from J, leaving 11 bases between them. This CDR3 reads CAWSSGLTNEQFF. The CDR3, as DNA: TGTGCCTGGAGTTCCGGGCTAACCAATGAGCAGTTCTTC.

CDR3 in amino acids: CASSQGEKLFF. The CDR3 coding sequence is TGTGCCAGCAGCCAAGGTGAAAAACTGTTTTTT. The rearrangement links TRBV7-2 to TRBJ1-4; no clear D. Germline-derived CDR1 and CDR2 are SGHTA and FQGNSA. The V end was cut by 5 bases, the J end by 7 bases, with 5 bases between. CDR3 size: 11 residues.

The chain is built from TRBV19 and TRBJ1-1; tentatively, D is TRBD1 (5 bases). The CDR3 runs to 13 residues. Germline V gives CDR1 LNHDA, CDR2 SQIVND (reference sequence). The germline V and J ends were trimmed by 3 bases and 7 bases, with 12 bases remaining between them. CDR3 protein: CASSIGGGNEAFF. The CDR3 DNA sequence: TGTGCCAGTAGTATCGGGGGGGGGAATGAAGCTTTCTTT.

V and J are TRBV10-1 and TRBJ2-6; D may be TRBD1 (6 bases). The CDR3 runs to 17 residues. Germline V CDR1 and CDR2: WNHNN, SYGVQD (reference sequence). Between the trimmed V and J ends, which lost 9 bases and 0 bases, there was a span of 18 bases. The CDR3 protein is CARGPGHLSSGANVLTF. The DNA for the CDR3 is TGCGCCAGAGGACCGGGACATCTCTCCTCTGGGGCCAACGTCCTGACTTTC.

The chain is built from TRBV7-9 and TRBJ2-2; D is undetermined. Germline loops: CDR1 SEHNR, CDR2 FQNEAQ (reference sequence). The CDR3 runs to 15 residues. Trimming pared 5 bases from V and 6 bases from J, leaving 16 bases between. The CDR3: CASSIRPDRAGELFF. DNA for the CDR3: TGTGCCAGCAGCATAAGGCCCGATCGGGCCGGGGAGCTGTTTTTT.

The J gene is TRBJ1-2, the V gene TRBV19; tentatively, D is TRBD1 (5 bases). The length of the CDR3 is 12 residues. V shed 3 bases and J shed 8 bases, with 10 bases lying between them. The germline CDR1 and CDR2 sequences are LNHDA and SQIVND (reference sequence). CDR3 sequence: CASSIRGYGYTF. The CDR3 DNA is TGTGCCAGTAGTATTCGGGGGTACGGCTACACCTTC.

The chain has TRBV5-4 and TRBJ1-6, with 7 nucleotides matching TRBD1. The CDR3 loop spans 15 amino acids. V lost 3 bases, J lost 9 bases, and 9 bases stayed unmatched. The germline CDR1 and CDR2 sequences are SGHNT and YYREEE (reference sequence). This CDR3 reads CASSSGPQGSSPLHF. The CDR3 DNA is TGTGCCAGCAGCTCCGGTCCACAGGGGAGTTCACCCCTCCACTTT.

This chain links TRBV6-6 with TRBJ2-5; TRBD1 aligns across 9 bases. The J segment lost 4 bases and the V segment lost 7 bases, leaving 10 bases of the junction unmatched. CDR3 length equals 15 residues. Per the germline V gene, CDR1 is MNHNY and CDR2 is SVGAGI (reference sequence). DNA for the CDR3: TGTGCCAGCAACCAAAAAACAGGGGGCACAGAGACCCAGTACTTC. Translating it yields CASNQKTGGTETQYF.

V gene TRBV7-9 combines with J gene TRBJ2-2; TRBD1 or TRBD2 may be the D gene (6 bases each). V was pared by 5 bases and J by 6 bases, with 19 bases between. Germline CDR1 SEHNR, CDR2 FQNEAQ (reference sequence). The CDR3 is made up of 16 amino acids. The CDR3 loop reads CASSRRGDTRSGELFF. Here the CDR3 DNA reads TGTGCCAGCAGCCGCCGCGGGGACACCCGGTCCGGGGAGCTGTTTTTT. Full variable domain (rest looked up from reference TRBV7-9 and TRBJ2-2): DTGVSQNPRHKITKRGQNVTFRCDPISEHNRLYWYRQTLGQGPEFLTYFQNEAQLEKSRLLSDRFSAERPKGSFSTLEIQRTEQGDSAMYLCASSRRGDTRSGELFFGEGSRLTVL.

The CDR3 region is CASSYPPTSYEQYF. In nucleotides, the CDR3 is TGTGCCAGCAGTTACCCCCCGACTTCCTACGAGCAGTACTTC. J is TRBJ2-7 and V is TRBV6-5; D unclear. With 2 bases removed from V and 1 base from J, the gap between germline ends came to 9 bases. CDR1 MNHEY and CDR2 SVGAGI come from the germline V gene. The CDR3 length is 14 residues.

The CDR3 DNA is TGCGCCAGCAGCCAAGATCAAACGACTAATGAGCAGTTCTTC. This encodes CASSQDQTTNEQFF. V usage is TRBV4-1 and J usage is TRBJ2-1; D remains unclear. V was pared by 0 bases and J by 7 bases, with 10 bases between. CDR1 is MGHRA and CDR2 is YSYEKL in the germline V gene. The CDR3 is 14 residues long.

V gene TRBV4-2 combines with J gene TRBJ1-3; unclear D gene. Trimming left V 2 bases short and J 4 bases short, with 18 bases between. The CDR3 runs 17 residues. The germline V gene encodes CDR1 LGHNA and CDR2 YNFKEQ. The CDR3 coding sequence is TGTGCCAGCAGCCAATCAGACGGCGCCCTGAGCGGAAACACCATATATTTT. Protein product: CASSQSDGALSGNTIYF.

J is TRBJ2-7 and V is TRBV11-3; 8 bases fit TRBD1. V lost 5 bases and J lost 2; bases outside the gene matches: 5. Germline V CDR1 and CDR2: SGHNT, YENEEA. The CDR3 spans 14 residues. CDR3 bases: TGTGCCAGCAGCCTCCGGGACAGGACCTACGAGCAGTACTTC. As protein: CASSLRDRTYEQYF.

The V call is TRBV6-1, the J call TRBJ1-2, with D hard to call. CDR1 and CDR2 from the germline V gene are MNHNS and SASEGT. The CDR3 is 12 amino acids. V gave up 6 bases and J gave up 9 bases, with 14 bases separating them. The CDR3 nucleotides are TGTGCCAGCAGATCCGAGGGAGTAAGCTACACCTTC. Amino acids: CASRSEGVSYTF.

The V and J genes are TRBV28 and TRBJ2-3; D unresolved. Germline CDR1 MDHEN, CDR2 SYDVKM. The CDR3 length is 15 residues. Deletions cut 3 bases from V and 6 bases from J, with 16 bases between. The CDR3 DNA reads TGTGCCAGCAGTTTCCCCGGCAGGTCACGGGATACGCAGTATTTT. It is translated as CASSFPGRSRDTQYF.

The rearrangement uses TRBV25-1 and TRBJ2-7; 9 positions agree with TRBD1. This CDR3 is 16 amino acids long. V lost 0 bases, J lost 1 base, and 4 bases stayed unmatched. The germline V gene has CDR1 MGHDK and CDR2 SYGVNS. The CDR3 coding sequence is TGTGCCAGCAGTGAATATGGGACAGGGAATTCCTACGAGCAGTACTTC. The encoded protein is CASSEYGTGNSYEQYF.

This chain links TRBV4-1 with TRBJ2-5; no clear D gene. CDR1 is MGHRA and CDR2 is YSYEKL in the germline V gene. There are 13 residues in the CDR3. V was shortened by 4 bases and J by 3 bases, with 9 bases between the two germline ends. The chain's CDR3 is CASSLLRKETQYF. In DNA form, the CDR3 reads TGCGCCAGCAGCCTACTCCGAAAAGAGACCCAGTACTTC.

V and J are TRBV14 and TRBJ2-4, with 12 bases aligning to TRBD1. The CDR3 is 19 residues long. Trimming removed 0 bases from V and 1 base from J; junction bases left unmatched: 7. CDR1 SGHDN and CDR2 FVKESK come from the germline V gene. In nucleotides, the CDR3 is TGTGCCAGCAGCCAAGACTATTGGGACAGGGGGCAGGCCAAAAACATTCAGTACTTC. It yields the protein CASSQDYWDRGQAKNIQYF. The whole variable domain, filled in from reference TRBV14 and TRBJ2-4, reads EAGVTQFPSHSVIEKGQTVTLRCDPISGHDNLYWYRRVMGKEIKFLLHFVKESKQDESGMPNNRFLAERTGGTYSTLKVQPAELEDSGVYFCASSQDYWDRGQAKNIQYFGAGTRLSVL.

This clone has a single count. The V and J genes are TRBV5-1 and TRBJ2-3, with 9 bases fitting TRBD2. V shed 4 bases, J shed 0 bases, and the junction held 6 bases outside the gene matches. CDR1 is SGHRS, CDR2 YFSETQ, per germline. The length of the CDR3 is 16 residues. CDR3 protein: CASSPRTSVSTDTQYF. In DNA, the CDR3 is TGCGCCAGCAGCCCCCGGACTAGCGTCAGCACAGATACGCAGTATTTT. Full variable domain (outside the CDR3, taken from reference TRBV5-1 and TRBJ2-3): KAGVTQTPRYLIKTRGQQVTLSCSPISGHRSVSWYQQTPGQGLQFLFEYFSETQRNKGNFPGRFSGRQFSNSRSEMNVSTLELGDSALYLCASSPRTSVSTDTQYFGPGTRLTVL.